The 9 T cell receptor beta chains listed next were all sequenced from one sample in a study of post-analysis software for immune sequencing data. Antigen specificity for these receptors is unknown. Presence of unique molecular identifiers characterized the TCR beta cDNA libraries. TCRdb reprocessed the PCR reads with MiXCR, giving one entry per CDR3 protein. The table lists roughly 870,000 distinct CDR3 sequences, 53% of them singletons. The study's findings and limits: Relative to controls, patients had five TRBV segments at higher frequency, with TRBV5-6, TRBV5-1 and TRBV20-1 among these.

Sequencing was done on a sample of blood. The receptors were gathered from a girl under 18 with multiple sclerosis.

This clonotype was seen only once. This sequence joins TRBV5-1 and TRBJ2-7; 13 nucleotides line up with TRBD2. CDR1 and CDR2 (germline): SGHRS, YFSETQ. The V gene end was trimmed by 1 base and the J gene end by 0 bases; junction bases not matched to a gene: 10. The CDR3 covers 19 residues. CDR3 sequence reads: CASSLSTSGRPGSSYEQYF. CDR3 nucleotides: TGCGCCAGCAGCTTGTCGACTAGCGGGAGGCCCGGGAGCTCCTACGAGCAGTACTTC.

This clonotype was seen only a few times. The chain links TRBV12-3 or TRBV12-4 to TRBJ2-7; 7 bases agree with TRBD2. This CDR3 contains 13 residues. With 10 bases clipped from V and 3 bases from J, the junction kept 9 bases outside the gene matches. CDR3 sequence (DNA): TGTGCCACCTCCCGGGGGGTGCTCTACGAGCAGTACTTC. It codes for CATSRGVLYEQYF.

The CDR3 nucleotides read TGTGCCAGCAGCGTAGTAGATAGGACAGATACGCAGTATTTT. This encodes CASSVVDRTDTQYF. The chain uses TRBV9 and TRBJ2-3, with D uncertain. V lost 0 bases and J 3 bases, leaving 8 bases between the germline ends. Germline CDR1 reads SGDLS; CDR2 reads YYNGEE. This CDR3 comprises 14 residues.

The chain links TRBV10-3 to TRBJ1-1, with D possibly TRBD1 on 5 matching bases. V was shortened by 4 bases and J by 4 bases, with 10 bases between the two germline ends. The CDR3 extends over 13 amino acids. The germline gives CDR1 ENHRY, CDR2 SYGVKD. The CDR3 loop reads CAISGGSGTEAFF. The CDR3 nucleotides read TGTGCCATCAGTGGGGGGAGCGGCACTGAAGCTTTCTTT.

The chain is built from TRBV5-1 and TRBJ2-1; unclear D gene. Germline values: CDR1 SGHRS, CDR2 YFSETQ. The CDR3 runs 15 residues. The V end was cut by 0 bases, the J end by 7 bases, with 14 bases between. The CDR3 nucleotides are TGCGCCAGCAGCTTGGGGGCAGGCCCGGAAAATGAGCAGTTCTTC. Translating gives CASSLGAGPENEQFF.

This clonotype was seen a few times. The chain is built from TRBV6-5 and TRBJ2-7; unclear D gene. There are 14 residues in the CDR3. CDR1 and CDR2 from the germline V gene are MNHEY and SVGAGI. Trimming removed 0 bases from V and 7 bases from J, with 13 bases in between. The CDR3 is CASSYSIPSSEQYF. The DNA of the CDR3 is TGTGCCAGCAGTTACTCGATCCCTTCATCGGAGCAGTACTTC.

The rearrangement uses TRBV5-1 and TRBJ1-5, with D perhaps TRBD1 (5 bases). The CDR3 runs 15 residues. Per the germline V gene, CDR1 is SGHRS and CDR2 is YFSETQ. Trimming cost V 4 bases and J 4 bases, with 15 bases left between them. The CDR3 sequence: CASSAGQSPNQPQHF. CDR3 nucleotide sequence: TGCGCCAGCAGCGCCGGACAATCCCCAAATCAGCCCCAGCATTTT.

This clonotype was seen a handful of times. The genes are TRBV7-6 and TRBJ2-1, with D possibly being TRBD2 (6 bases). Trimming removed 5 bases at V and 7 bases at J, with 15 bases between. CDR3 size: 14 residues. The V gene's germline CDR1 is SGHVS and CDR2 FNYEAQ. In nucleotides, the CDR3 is TGTGCCAGCAGCCAGCTGCGGGGACGGAATGAGCAGTTCTTC. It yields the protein CASSQLRGRNEQFF. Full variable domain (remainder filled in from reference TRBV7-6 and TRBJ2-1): GAGVSQSPRYKVTKRGQDVALRCDPISGHVSLYWYRQALGQGPEFLTYFNYEAQQDKSGLPNDRFSAERPEGSISTLTIQRTEQRDSAMYRCASSQLRGRNEQFFGPGTRLTVL.

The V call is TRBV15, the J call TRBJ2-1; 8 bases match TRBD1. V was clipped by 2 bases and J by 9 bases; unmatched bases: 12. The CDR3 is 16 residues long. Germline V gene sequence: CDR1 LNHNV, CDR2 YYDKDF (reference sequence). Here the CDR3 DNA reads TGTGCCACCAGCAGACCGACAACAGGGGGGTTCGGTGAGCAGTTCTTC. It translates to CATSRPTTGGFGEQFF.